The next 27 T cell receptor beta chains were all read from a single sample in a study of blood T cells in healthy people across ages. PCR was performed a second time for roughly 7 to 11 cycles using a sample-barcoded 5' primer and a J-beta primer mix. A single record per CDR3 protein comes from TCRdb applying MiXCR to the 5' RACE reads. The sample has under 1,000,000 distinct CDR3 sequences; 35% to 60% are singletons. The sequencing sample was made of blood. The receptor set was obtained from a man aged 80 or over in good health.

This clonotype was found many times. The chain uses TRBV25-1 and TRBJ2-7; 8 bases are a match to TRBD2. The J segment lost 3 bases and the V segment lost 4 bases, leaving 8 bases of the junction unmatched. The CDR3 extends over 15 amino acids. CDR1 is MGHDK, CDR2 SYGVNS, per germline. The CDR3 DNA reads TGTGCCAGCAGTGGGCCGACTAGCGCACGCTACGAGCAGTACTTC. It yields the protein CASSGPTSARYEQYF.

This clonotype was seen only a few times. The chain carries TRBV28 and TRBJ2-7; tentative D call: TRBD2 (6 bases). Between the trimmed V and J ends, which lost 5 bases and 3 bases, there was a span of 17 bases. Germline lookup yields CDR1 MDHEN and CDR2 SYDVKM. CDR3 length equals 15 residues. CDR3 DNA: TGTGCCAGCAGTCCGAGAGAGGGAGGAGACTACGAGCAGTACTTC. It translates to CASSPREGGDYEQYF.

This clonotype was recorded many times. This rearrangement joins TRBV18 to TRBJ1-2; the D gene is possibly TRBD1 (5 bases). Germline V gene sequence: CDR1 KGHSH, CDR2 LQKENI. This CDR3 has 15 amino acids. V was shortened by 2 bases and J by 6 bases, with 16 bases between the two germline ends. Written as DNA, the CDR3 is TGTGCCAGCTCACCAGGTGCCAGGGAGTATAATGGCTACACCTTC. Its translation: CASSPGAREYNGYTF. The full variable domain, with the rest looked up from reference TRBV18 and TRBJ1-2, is NAGVMQNPRHLVRRRGQEARLRCSPMKGHSHVYWYRQLPEEGLKFMVYLQKENIIDESGMPKERFSAEFPKEGPSILRIQQVVRGDSAAYFCASSPGAREYNGYTFGSGTRLTVV.

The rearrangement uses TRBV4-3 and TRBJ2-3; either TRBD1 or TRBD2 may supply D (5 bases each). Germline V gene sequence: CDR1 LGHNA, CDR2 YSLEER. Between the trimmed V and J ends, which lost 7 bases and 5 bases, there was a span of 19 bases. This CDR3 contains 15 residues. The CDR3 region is CASNRLQGPQDTQYF. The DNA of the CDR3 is TGCGCCAGCAACCGCCTCCAGGGACCCCAAGATACGCAGTATTTT.

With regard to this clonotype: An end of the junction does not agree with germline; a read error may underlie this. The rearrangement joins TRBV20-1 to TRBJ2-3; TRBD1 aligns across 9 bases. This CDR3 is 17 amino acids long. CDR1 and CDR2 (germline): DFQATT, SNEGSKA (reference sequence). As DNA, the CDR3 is TGCAGTGCTGGAGATGGTTCGGAACAGGGGGCGTCAGATACGCAGTATTTT. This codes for CSAGDGSEQGASDTQYF.

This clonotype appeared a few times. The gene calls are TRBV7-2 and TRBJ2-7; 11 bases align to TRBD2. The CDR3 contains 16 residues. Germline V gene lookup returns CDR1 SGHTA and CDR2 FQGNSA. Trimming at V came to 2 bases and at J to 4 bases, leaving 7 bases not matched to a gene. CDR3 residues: CASSLSLAGVTYEQYF. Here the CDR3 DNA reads TGTGCCAGCAGCTTATCACTAGCGGGAGTAACGTACGAGCAGTACTTC.

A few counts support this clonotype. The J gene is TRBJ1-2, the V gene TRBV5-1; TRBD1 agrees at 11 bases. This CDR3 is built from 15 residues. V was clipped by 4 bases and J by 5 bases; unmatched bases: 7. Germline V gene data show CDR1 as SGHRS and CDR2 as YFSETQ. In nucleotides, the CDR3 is TGCGCCAGCAGCCTAACCGGGACAGGGGGTTATGGCTACACCTTC. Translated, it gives CASSLTGTGGYGYTF. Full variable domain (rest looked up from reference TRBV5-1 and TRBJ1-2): KAGVTQTPRYLIKTRGQQVTLSCSPISGHRSVSWYQQTPGQGLQFLFEYFSETQRNKGNFPGRFSGRQFSNSRSEMNVSTLELGDSALYLCASSLTGTGGYGYTFGSGTRLTVV.

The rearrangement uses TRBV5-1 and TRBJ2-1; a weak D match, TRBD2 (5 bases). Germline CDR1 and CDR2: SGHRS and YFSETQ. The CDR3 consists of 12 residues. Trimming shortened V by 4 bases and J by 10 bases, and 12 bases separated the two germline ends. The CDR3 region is CASSESTGEQFF. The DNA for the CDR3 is TGCGCCAGCAGCGAATCGACGGGGGAGCAGTTCTTC.

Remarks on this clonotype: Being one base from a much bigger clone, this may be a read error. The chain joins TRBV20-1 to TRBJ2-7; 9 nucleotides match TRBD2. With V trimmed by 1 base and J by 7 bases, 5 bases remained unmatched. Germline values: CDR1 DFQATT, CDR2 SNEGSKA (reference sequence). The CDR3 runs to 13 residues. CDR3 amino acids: CSARGSGSNEQYF. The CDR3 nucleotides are TGCAGTGCTAGAGGTAGCGGGAGTAATGAGCAGTACTTC.

In DNA form, the CDR3 reads TGTGCCTATTTGGGGACTAGCATTTACAATGAGCAGTTCTTC. It codes for CAYLGTSIYNEQFF. The rearrangement links TRBV30 to TRBJ2-5, with 9 bases aligning to TRBD2. The J call may be faulty, since TRBJ2-1 better matches the DNA end. CDR3 length: 14 amino acids. The germline gives CDR1 GTSNPN, CDR2 SVGIG (reference sequence).

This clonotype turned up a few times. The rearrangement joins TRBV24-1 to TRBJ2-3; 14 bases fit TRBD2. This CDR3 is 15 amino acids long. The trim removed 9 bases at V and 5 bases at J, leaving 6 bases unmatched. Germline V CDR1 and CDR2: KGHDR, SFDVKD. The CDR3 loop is CATSGTSGSQDTQYF. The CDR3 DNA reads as TGTGCCACCTCCGGGACTAGCGGGAGCCAAGATACGCAGTATTTT.

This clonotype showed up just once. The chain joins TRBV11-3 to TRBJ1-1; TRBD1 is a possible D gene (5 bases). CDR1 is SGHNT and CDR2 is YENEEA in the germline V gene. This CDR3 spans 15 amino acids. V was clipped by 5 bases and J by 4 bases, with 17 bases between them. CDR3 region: CASSPRLGVGTEAFF. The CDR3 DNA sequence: TGTGCCAGCAGCCCACGATTGGGGGTAGGCACTGAAGCTTTCTTT.

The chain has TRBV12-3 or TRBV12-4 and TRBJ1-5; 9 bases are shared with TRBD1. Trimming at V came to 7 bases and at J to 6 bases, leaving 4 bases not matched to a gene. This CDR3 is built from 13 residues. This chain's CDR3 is CASIQGAGQPQHF. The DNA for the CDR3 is TGTGCCAGCATACAGGGGGCCGGTCAGCCCCAGCATTTT.

As DNA, the CDR3 is TGCAGTGTCAGAGACCCCAGGGGCCGAGACACAGATACGCAGTATTTT. It encodes CSVRDPRGRDTDTQYF. The chain uses TRBV20-1 and TRBJ2-3; a weak D match, TRBD1 (6 bases). This CDR3 is built from 16 residues. Germline V gene sequence: CDR1 DFQATT, CDR2 SNEGSKA (reference sequence). V lost 7 bases to trimming and J lost 2 bases, with 22 bases between them.

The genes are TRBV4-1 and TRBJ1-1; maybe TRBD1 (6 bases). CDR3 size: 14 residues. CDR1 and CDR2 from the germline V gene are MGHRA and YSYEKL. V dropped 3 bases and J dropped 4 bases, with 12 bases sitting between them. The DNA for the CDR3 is TGCGCCAGCAGCCATGCCGGGACACCCACTGAAGCTTTCTTT. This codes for CASSHAGTPTEAFF.

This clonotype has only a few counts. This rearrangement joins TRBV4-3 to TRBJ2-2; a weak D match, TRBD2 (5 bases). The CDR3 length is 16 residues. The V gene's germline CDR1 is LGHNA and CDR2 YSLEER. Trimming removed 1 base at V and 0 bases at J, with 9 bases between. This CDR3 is CASSQGYGANTGELFF. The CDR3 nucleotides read TGCGCCAGCAGCCAAGGTTACGGGGCGAACACCGGGGAGCTGTTTTTT.

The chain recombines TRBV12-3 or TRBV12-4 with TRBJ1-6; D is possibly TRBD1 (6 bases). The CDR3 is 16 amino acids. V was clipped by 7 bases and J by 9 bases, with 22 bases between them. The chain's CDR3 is CASTTILGRGFSPLHF. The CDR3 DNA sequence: TGTGCCAGCACCACCATCCTGGGCAGGGGATTTTCACCCCTCCACTTT.

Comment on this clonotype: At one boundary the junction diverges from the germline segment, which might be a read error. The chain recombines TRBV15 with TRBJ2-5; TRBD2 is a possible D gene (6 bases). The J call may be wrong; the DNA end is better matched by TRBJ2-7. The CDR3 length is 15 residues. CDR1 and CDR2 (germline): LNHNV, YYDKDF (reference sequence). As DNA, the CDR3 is TGTGCCACCAGCAGAGATGGACTATTCTCCTGCGAGCAGTACTTC. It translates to CATSRDGLFSCEQYF.

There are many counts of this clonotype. The DNA of the CDR3 is TGCAGCGTTGAGAGGGGACTAGCGGGAGGTCTTTACAATGAGCAGTTCTTC. Translation: CSVERGLAGGLYNEQFF. The V and J genes are TRBV29-1 and TRBJ2-1, with 15 bases matching TRBD2. J was trimmed by 4 bases and V by 3 bases; bases with no gene match: 7. This CDR3 comprises 17 residues. Germline CDR1 SQVTM, CDR2 ANQGSEA.

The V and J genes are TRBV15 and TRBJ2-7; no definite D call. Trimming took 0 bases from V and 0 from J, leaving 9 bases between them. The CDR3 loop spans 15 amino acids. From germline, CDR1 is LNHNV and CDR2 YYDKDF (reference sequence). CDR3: CATSRDLGNSYEQYF. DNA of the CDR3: TGTGCCACCAGCAGAGATCTGGGGAACTCCTACGAGCAGTACTTC. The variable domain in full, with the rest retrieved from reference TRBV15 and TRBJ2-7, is DAMVIQNPRYQVTQFGKPVTLSCSQTLNHNVMYWYQQKSSQAPKLLFHYYDKDFNNEADTPDNFQSRRPNTSFCFLDIRSPGLGDTAMYLCATSRDLGNSYEQYFGPGTRLTVT.

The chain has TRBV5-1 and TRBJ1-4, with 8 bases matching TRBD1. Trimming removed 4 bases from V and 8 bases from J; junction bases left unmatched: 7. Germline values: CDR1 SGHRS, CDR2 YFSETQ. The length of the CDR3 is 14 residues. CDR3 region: CASSRGTGNEKLFF. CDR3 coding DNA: TGCGCCAGCAGCAGAGGGACAGGAAACGAAAAACTGTTTTTT.

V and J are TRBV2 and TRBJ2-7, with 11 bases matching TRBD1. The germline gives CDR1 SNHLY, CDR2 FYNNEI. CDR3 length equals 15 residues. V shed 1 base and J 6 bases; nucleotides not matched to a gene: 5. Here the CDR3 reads CASSEGGQGAFEQYF. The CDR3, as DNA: TGTGCCAGCAGTGAAGGAGGACAGGGGGCTTTCGAGCAGTACTTC.

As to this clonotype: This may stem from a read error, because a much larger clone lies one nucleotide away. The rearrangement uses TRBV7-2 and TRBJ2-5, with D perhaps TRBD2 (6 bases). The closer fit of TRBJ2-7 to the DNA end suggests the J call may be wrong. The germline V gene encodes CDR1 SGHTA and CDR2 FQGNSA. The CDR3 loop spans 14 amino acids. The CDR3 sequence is CASSSGSGPYEQYF. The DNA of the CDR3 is TGTGCCAGCAGCTCCGGTAGCGGTCCCTACGAGCAGTACTTC.

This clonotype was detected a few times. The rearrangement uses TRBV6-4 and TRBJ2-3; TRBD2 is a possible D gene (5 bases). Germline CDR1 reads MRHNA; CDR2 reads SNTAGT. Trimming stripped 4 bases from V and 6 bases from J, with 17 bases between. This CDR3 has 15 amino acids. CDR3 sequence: CASSVDGGGSDTQYF. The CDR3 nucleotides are TGTGCCAGCAGTGTTGATGGCGGAGGTTCCGATACGCAGTATTTT.

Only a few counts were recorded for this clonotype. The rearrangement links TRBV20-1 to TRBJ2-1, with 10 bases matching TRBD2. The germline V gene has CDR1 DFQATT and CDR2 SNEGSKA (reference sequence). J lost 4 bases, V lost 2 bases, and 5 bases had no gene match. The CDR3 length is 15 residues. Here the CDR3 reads CSARPGLASYNEQFF. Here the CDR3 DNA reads TGCAGTGCTAGACCGGGACTAGCGTCATACAATGAGCAGTTCTTC.

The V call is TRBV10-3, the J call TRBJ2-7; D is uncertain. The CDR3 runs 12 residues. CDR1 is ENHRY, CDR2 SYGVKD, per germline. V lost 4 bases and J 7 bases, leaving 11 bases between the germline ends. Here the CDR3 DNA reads TGTGCCATCAGTGGGCACAGCGAAGAGCAGTACTTC. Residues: CAISGHSEEQYF.

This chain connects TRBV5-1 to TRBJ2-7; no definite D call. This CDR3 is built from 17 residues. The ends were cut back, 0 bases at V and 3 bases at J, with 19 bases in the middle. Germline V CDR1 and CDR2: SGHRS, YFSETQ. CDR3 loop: CASSLGPSAMPNYEQYF. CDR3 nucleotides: TGCGCCAGCAGCTTGGGTCCCTCGGCGATGCCGAACTACGAGCAGTACTTC.